The 11 T cell receptor beta chains presented below share a single source sample, sequenced in a study of cytomegalovirus exposure and HLA in healthy donors. The PCR used 60 Vbeta and 13 Jbeta primers. Repertoires were generated with immunoSEQ multiplex PCR, while TCRdb's copy carries only in-frame clones and drops some. The top ten hold about 2.5% of the sample, which has about 140,000 clones, approximately 80% seen once. Input material: PBMCs. All receptors derive from a woman aged 18-29 years in good health and CMV-seropositive.

The V call is TRBV28, the J call TRBJ1-6; a possible D gene is TRBD1 (5 bases). V lost 3 bases to trimming and J lost 9 bases, with 15 bases between them. The CDR3 contains 15 residues. From germline, CDR1 is MDHEN and CDR2 SYDVKM. CDR3 protein: CASSFSGVQISPLHF. In DNA form, the CDR3 reads TGTGCCAGCAGTTTTTCGGGGGTCCAAATTTCACCCCTCCACTTT.

The chain couples TRBV27 to TRBJ2-7, with a possible D match to TRBD1 (6 bases). Deletions cut 4 bases from V and 3 bases from J, with 16 bases between. Looked up from germline, CDR1 is MNHEY and CDR2 is SMNVEV (reference sequence). This CDR3 contains 15 residues. CDR3 nucleotides: TGTGCCAGCAGTTCGGGACACGCCTTCCTCTACGAGCAGTACTTC. As protein: CASSSGHAFLYEQYF.

The CDR3 reads CASSPSGGASEQFF. DNA of the CDR3: TGTGCCAGCTCACCAAGCGGGGGGGCAAGTGAGCAGTTCTTC. J is TRBJ2-1 and V is TRBV18; 10 bases agree with TRBD2. Trimming removed 2 bases from V and 9 bases from J; junction bases left unmatched: 4. This CDR3 has 14 residues. CDR1 is KGHSH, CDR2 LQKENI, per germline. Using reference TRBV18 and TRBJ2-1 for the parts outside the CDR3, the full variable domain is NAGVMQNPRHLVRRRGQEARLRCSPMKGHSHVYWYRQLPEEGLKFMVYLQKENIIDESGMPKERFSAEFPKEGPSILRIQQVVRGDSAAYFCASSPSGGASEQFFGPGTRLTVL.

CDR3 DNA sequence: TGTGCCAGCAGCTTGGTGGGCCTCAGGGGTGCCACTGAAGCTTTCTTT. This codes for CASSLVGLRGATEAFF. This rearrangement joins TRBV5-6 to TRBJ1-1; tentatively, D is TRBD1 (6 bases). This CDR3 has 16 amino acids. V gave up 0 bases and J gave up 4 bases, with 16 bases separating them. The germline V gene has CDR1 SGHDT and CDR2 YYEEEE.

The gene calls are TRBV11-1 and TRBJ1-6; 9 bases agree with TRBD1. V lost 5 bases to trimming and J lost 6 bases; unmatched junction nucleotides: 2. This CDR3 comprises 14 residues. The germline CDR1 and CDR2 sequences are SGHAT and FQDESV (reference sequence). For the CDR3, the DNA is TGTGCCAGCAGCCCGGACAGGGGTAATTCACCCCTCCACTTT. It yields the protein CASSPDRGNSPLHF.

This chain connects TRBV7-9 to TRBJ2-5; 9 nucleotides match TRBD1. Germline V gene lookup returns CDR1 SEHNR and CDR2 FQNEAQ (reference sequence). With V trimmed by 8 bases and J by 3 bases, 10 bases remained unmatched. The CDR3 sequence is 15 residues long. CDR3 sequence reads: CASGSQGAVEETQYF. The CDR3 nucleotides are TGTGCCAGCGGATCACAGGGGGCGGTCGAAGAGACCCAGTACTTC.

This rearrangement joins TRBV6-5 to TRBJ2-1; 9 positions agree with TRBD1. Germline loops: CDR1 MNHEY, CDR2 SVGAGI. This CDR3 is built from 15 residues. The V segment lost 5 bases and the J segment 7 bases; nucleotides outside the gene matches: 9. The chain's CDR3 is CASSPGQGKINEQFF. CDR3 nucleotides: TGTGCCAGCAGTCCCGGACAGGGGAAGATAAATGAGCAGTTCTTC.

This clone was recorded once. This chain links TRBV7-2 with TRBJ2-5, with TRBD1 identical over 9 bases. This CDR3 has 17 amino acids. The J segment lost 3 bases and the V segment lost 0 bases, leaving 8 bases of the junction unmatched. CDR1 is SGHTA, CDR2 FQGNSA, per germline. The CDR3 DNA reads as TGTGCCAGCAGCTTAGCGTTCGGACAGGGGTATAAAGAGACCCAGTACTTC. Amino acid sequence: CASSLAFGQGYKETQYF.

The V call is TRBV5-6, the J call TRBJ1-6; tentative D call: TRBD1 (6 bases). V lost 5 bases and J lost 10, with 19 bases in between. This CDR3 region has 15 residues. The germline gives CDR1 SGHDT, CDR2 YYEEEE. CDR3 region: CASSGGAGMDSPLHF. CDR3 coding DNA: TGTGCCAGCAGTGGGGGCGCGGGTATGGACTCACCCCTCCACTTT.

In its sample, this clone was seen a few times. This sample also contains other DNA sequences that code for the same CDR3. CDR3 bases: TGTGCCAGCAGCGCCGGGACTAGTCATAATGAGCAGTTCTTC. It specifies CASSAGTSHNEQFF. The chain is built from TRBV6-4 and TRBJ2-1, with TRBD2 matching 8 bases. The CDR3 contains 14 residues. Trimming cost V 6 bases and J 7 bases; bases outside gene matches: 8. Germline V gene sequence: CDR1 MRHNA, CDR2 SNTAGT.

The rearrangement links TRBV5-8 to TRBJ2-3, with TRBD2 identical over 7 bases. This CDR3 has 17 residues. V lost 3 bases and J lost 0; bases outside the gene matches: 10. CDR1 SGHTS and CDR2 YDEGEE come from the germline V gene. The CDR3 spells CASSWGDLAASTDTQYF. The DNA for the CDR3 is TGTGCCAGCAGCTGGGGGGACCTAGCGGCGAGCACAGATACGCAGTATTTT.